This TCR beta chain was observed in a study of beta chain features in type 1 diabetes. Study-wide results and limits: There was a moderate but significant shortening of TCRB CDR3s in all four CD4+ subsets of Type 1 diabetes patients.

This clone was counted a few times. Antigen unknown. The CDR3 runs 15 residues. Germline CDR1 is MGHDK and CDR2 is SYGVNS. The J segment lost 4 bases and the V segment lost 7 bases, leaving 10 bases of the junction unmatched. Since all of the isolated RNA was reverse transcribed, expressed TCRB transcripts were what got sequenced. Libraries were prepared by immunoSEQ multiplex PCR; TCRdb keeps only in-frame clonotypes and omits some of them. Of some 240,000 clones listed, 16% are singletons. This receptor was taken from a man in his thirties or forties with type 1 diabetes. The gene calls are TRBV25-1 and TRBJ2-1, with 7 bases lining up with TRBD2. The sequenced material came from naive CD4+ T cells from blood. CDR3 residues: CASTVAGLPYNEQFF. The CDR3 DNA reads TGTGCCAGCACCGTAGCGGGCCTCCCATACAATGAGCAGTTCTTC. Full variable domain (rest looked up from reference TRBV25-1 and TRBJ2-1): EADIYQTPRYLVIGTGKKITLECSQTMGHDKMYWYQQDPGMELHLIHYSYGVNSTEKGDLSSESTVSRIRTEHFPLTLESARPSHTSQYLCASTVAGLPYNEQFFGPGTRLTVL.